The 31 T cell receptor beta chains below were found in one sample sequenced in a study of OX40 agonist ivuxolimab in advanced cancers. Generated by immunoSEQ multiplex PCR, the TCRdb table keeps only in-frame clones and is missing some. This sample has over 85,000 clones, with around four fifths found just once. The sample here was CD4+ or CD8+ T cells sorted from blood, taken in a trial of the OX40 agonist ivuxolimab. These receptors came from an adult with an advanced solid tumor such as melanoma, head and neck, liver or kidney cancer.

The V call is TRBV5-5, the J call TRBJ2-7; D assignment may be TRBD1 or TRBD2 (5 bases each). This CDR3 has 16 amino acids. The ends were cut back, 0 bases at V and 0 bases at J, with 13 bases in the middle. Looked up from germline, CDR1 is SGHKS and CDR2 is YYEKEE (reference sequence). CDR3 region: CASSLGDGTYSYEQYV. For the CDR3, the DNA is TGTGCCAGCAGCTTGGGGGATGGGACCTACTCCTACGAGCAGTACGTC.

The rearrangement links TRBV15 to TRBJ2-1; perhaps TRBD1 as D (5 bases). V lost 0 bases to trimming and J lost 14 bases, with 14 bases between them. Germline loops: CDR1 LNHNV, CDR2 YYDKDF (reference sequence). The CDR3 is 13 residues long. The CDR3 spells CATSRERQSREFF. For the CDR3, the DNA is TGTGCCACCAGCAGAGAGAGACAGTCCAGGGAGTTCTTC.

The chain's CDR3 is CASSPDRGYEQYV. CDR3 coding DNA: TGTGCCAGCAGCCCTGACAGGGGCTACGAGCAGTACGTC. The chain is built from TRBV27 and TRBJ2-7; 8 bases align to TRBD1. CDR3 length: 13 residues. Trimming cost V 6 bases and J 3 bases; bases outside gene matches: 4. Germline CDR1 is MNHEY and CDR2 is SMNVEV (reference sequence).

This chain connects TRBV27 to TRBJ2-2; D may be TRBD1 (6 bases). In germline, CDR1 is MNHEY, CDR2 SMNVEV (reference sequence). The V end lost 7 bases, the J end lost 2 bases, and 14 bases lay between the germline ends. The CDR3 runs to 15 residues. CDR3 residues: CASNSGQFNTGELFF. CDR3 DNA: TGTGCCAGCAATTCCGGACAGTTCAACACCGGGGAGCTGTTTTTT.

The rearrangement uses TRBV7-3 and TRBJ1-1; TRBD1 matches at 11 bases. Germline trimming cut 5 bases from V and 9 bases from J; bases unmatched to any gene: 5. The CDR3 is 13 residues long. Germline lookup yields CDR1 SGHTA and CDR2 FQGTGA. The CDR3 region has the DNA TGTGCCAGCAGCACCGGACAGGGGGCTAAAGCTTTCTTT. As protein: CASSTGQGAKAFF.

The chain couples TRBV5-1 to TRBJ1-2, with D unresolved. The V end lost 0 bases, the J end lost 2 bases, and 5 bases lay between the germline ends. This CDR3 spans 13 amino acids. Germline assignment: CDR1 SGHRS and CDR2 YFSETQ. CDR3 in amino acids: CASSLGRNYGYTF. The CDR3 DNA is TGCGCCAGCAGCTTGGGAAGGAACTATGGCTACACCTTC. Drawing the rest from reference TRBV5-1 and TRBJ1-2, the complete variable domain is KAGVTQTPRYLIKTRGQQVTLSCSPISGHRSVSWYQQTPGQGLQFLFEYFSETQRNKGNFPGRFSGRQFSNSRSEMNVSTLELGDSALYLCASSLGRNYGYTFGSGTRLTVV.

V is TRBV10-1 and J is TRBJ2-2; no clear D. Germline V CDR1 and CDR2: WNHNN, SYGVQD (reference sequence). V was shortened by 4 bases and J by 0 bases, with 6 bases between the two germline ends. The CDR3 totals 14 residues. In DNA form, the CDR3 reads TGCGCCAGCAGTGGACACACGAACACCGGGGAGCTGTTTTTT. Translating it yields CASSGHTNTGELFF.

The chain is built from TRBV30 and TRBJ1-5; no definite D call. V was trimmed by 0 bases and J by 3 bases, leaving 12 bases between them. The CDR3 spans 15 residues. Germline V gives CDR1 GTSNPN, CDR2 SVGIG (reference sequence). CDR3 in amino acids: CAWSVTGTDNQPQHF. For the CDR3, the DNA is TGTGCCTGGAGTGTGACGGGAACAGACAATCAGCCCCAGCATTTT.

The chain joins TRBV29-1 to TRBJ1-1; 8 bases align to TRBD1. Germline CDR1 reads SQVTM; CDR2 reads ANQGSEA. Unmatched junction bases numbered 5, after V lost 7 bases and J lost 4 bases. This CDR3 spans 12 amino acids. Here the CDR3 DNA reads TGCAGCGGCCGGACAGGGAGCACTGAAGCTTTCTTT. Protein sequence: CSGRTGSTEAFF.

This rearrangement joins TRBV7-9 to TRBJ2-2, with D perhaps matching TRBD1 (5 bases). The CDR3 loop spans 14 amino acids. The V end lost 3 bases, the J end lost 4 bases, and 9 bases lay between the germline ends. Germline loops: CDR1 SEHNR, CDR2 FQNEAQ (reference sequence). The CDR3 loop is CASSFRAATGELFF. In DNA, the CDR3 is TGTGCCAGCAGCTTCAGGGCCGCCACCGGGGAGCTGTTTTTT.

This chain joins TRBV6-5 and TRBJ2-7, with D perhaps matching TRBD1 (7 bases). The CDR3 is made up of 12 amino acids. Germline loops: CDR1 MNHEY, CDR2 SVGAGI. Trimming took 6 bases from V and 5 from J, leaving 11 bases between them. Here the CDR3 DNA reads TGTGCCAGCAGCCTCAGGGGGGACGAGCAGTACTTC. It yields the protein CASSLRGDEQYF.

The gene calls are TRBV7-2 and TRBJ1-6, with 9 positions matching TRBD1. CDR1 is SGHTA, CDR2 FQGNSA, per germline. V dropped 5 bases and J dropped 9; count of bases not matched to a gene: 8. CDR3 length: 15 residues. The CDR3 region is CASSPRQGGVSPLHF. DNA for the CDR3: TGTGCCAGCAGCCCAAGACAGGGGGGCGTTTCACCCCTCCACTTT.

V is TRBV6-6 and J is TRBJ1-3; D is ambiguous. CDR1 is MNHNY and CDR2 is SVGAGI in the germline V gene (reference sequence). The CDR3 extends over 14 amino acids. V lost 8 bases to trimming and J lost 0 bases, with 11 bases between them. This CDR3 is CASLTDYSGNTIYF. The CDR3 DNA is TGTGCCAGCCTCACGGATTACTCTGGAAACACCATATATTTT.

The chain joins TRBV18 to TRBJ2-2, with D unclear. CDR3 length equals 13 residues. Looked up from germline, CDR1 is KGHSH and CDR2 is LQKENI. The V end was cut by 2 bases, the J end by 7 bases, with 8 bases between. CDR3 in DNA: TGTGCCAGCTCACCAGCAGGAGTCGGGGAGCTGTTTTTT. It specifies CASSPAGVGELFF. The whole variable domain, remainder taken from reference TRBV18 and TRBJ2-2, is NAGVMQNPRHLVRRRGQEARLRCSPMKGHSHVYWYRQLPEEGLKFMVYLQKENIIDESGMPKERFSAEFPKEGPSILRIQQVVRGDSAAYFCASSPAGVGELFFGEGSRLTVL.

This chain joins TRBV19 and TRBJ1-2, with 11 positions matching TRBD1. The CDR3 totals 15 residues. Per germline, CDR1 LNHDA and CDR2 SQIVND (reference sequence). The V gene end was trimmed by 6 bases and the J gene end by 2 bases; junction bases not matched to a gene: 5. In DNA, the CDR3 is TGTGCCAGTAGGAGTCGGACAGGGGGCAACTATGGCTACACCTTC. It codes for CASRSRTGGNYGYTF.

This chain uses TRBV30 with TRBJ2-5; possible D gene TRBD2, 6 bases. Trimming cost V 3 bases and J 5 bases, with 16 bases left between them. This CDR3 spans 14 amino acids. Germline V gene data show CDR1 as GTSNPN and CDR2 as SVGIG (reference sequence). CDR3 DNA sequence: TGTGCCTGGAGGATTCGTGGGGGGACGGAGACCCAGTACTTC. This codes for CAWRIRGGTETQYF.

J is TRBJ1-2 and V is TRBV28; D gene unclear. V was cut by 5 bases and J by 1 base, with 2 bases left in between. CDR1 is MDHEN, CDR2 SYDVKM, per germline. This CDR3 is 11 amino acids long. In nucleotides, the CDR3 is TGTGCCAGCAGTGTTAACTATGGCTACACCTTC. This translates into CASSVNYGYTF.

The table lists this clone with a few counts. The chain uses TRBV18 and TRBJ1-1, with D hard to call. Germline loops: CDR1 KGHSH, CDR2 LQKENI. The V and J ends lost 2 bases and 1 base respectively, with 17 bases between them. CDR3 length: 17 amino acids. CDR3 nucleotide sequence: TGTGCCAGCTCACCATCTGCACAGAGGCTACAGAACACTGAAGCTTTCTTT. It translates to CASSPSAQRLQNTEAFF.

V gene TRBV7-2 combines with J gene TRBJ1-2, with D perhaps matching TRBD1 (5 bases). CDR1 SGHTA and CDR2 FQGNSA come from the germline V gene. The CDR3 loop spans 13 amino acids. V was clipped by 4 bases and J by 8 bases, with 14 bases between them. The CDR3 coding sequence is TGTGCCAGCAGCTCCGGACCGGGGGGAGGCTACACCTTC. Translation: CASSSGPGGGYTF.

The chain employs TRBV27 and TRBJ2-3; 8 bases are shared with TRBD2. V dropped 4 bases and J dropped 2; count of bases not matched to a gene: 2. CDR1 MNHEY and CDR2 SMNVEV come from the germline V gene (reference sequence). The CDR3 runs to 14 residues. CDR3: CASSSTSATDTQYF. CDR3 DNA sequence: TGTGCCAGCAGTTCGACTAGCGCCACAGATACGCAGTATTTT.

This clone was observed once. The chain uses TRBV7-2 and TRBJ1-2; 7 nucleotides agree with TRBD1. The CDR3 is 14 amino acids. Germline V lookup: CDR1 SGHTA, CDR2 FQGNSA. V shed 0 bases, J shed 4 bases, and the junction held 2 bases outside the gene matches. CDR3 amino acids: CASSLAGTAYGYTF. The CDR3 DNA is TGTGCCAGCAGCTTAGCGGGGACAGCCTATGGCTACACCTTC. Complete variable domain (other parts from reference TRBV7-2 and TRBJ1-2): GAGVSQSPSNKVTEKGKDVELRCDPISGHTALYWYRQSLGQGLEFLIYFQGNSAPDKSGLPSDRFSAERTGGSVSTLTIQRTQQEDSAVYLCASSLAGTAYGYTFGSGTRLTVV.

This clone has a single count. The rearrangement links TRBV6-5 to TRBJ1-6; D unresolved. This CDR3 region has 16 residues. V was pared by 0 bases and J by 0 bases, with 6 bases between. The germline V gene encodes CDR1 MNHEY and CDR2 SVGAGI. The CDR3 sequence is CASSYSISSYNSPLHF. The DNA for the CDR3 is TGTGCCAGCAGTTACTCGATAAGCTCCTATAATTCACCCCTCCACTTT.

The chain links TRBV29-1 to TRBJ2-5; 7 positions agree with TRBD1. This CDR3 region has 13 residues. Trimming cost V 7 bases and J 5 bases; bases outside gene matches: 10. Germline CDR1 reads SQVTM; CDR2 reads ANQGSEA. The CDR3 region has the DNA TGCAGCGGGGCAGGGGGATTAGGGGAGACCCAGTACTTC. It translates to CSGAGGLGETQYF.

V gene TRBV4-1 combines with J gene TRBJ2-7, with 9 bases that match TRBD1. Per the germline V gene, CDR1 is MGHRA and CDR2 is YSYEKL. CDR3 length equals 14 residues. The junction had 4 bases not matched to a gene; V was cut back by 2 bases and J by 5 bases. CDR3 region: CASSQWDRENEQYV. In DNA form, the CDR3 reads TGCGCCAGCAGCCAATGGGACAGGGAAAACGAGCAGTACGTC.

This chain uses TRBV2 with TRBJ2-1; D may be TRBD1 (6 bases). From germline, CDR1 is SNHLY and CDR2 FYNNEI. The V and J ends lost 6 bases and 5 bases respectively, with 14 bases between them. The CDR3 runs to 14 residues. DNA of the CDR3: TGTGCCAGCAGGCCGGACAGCAACAACAATGAGCAGTTCTTC. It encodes CASRPDSNNNEQFF.

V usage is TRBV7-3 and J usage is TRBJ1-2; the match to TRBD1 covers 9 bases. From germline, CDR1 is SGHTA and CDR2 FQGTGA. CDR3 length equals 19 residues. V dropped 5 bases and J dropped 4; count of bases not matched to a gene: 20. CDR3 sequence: CASSPAERTGAVHSYGYTF. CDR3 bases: TGTGCCAGCAGCCCCGCGGAGCGGACAGGGGCGGTCCATAGCTATGGCTACACCTTC.

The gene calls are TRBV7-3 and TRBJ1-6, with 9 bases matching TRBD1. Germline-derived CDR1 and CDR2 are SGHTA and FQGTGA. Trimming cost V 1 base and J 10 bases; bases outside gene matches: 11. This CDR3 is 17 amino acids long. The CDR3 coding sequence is TGTGCCAGCAGCTTAAATCCCCCCGGGACAGGGTCGTCACCCCTCCACTTT. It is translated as CASSLNPPGTGSSPLHF. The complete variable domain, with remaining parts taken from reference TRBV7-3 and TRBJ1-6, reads GAGVSQTPSNKVTEKGKYVELRCDPISGHTALYWYRQSLGQGPEFLIYFQGTGAADDSGLPNDRFFAVRPEGSVSTLKIQRTERGDSAVYLCASSLNPPGTGSSPLHFGNGTRLTVT.

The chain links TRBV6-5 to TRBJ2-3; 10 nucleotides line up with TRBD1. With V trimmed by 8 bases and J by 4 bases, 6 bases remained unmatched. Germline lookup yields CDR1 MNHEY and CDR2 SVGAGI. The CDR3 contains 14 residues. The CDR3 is CASYDRGRADTQYF. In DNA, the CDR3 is TGTGCCAGCTACGACAGGGGGCGTGCAGATACGCAGTATTTT.

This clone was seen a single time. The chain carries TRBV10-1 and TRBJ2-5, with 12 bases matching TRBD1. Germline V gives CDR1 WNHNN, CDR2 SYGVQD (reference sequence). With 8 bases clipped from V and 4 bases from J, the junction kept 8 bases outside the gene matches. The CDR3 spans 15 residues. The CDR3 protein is CASQRDRGPRETQYF. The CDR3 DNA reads TGCGCCAGCCAGAGGGACAGGGGGCCAAGAGAGACCCAGTACTTC.

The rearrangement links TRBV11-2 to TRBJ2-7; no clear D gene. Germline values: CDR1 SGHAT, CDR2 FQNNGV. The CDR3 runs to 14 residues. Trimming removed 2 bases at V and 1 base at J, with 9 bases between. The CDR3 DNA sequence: TGTGCCAGCAGCTTATCCCTCGGTTCCTACGAGCAGTACTTC. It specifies CASSLSLGSYEQYF.

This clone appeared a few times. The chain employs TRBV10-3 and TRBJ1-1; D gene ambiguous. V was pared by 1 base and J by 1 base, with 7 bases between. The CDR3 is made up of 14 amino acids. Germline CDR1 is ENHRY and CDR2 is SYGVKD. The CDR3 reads CAISEWRGNTEAFF. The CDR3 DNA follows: TGTGCCATCAGTGAGTGGCGGGGGAACACTGAAGCTTTCTTT.